The 22 T cell receptor beta chains reported below all come from one sample, sequenced in a study of blood T cell repertoires in COVID-19. Assay used: immunoSEQ multiplex PCR; TCRdb lists only in-frame clones, some missing. The data show about 160,000 clones, about nine tenths seen once. Sequencing was performed on PBMCs or T cells enriched from blood (not recorded which). The receptors here all came from a woman in her thirties or forties who had been exposed to COVID-19.

The chain joins TRBV10-3 to TRBJ2-7, with 9 bases matching TRBD1. V shed 11 bases, J shed 3 bases, and the junction held 8 bases outside the gene matches. The CDR3 totals 13 residues. Germline V CDR1 and CDR2: ENHRY, SYGVKD. The CDR3 loop is CAGRTGDYYEQYF. CDR3 coding DNA: TGTGCCGGCCGGACAGGGGATTACTACGAGCAGTACTTC.

This clone was seen once. The chain carries TRBV27 and TRBJ2-5, with D unresolved. The CDR3 extends over 13 amino acids. V was clipped by 5 bases and J by 5 bases, with 12 bases between them. The germline gives CDR1 MNHEY, CDR2 SMNVEV (reference sequence). CDR3 DNA sequence: TGTGCCAGCAGTCCTAACTACGGGGAGACCCAGTACTTC. Its protein is CASSPNYGETQYF.

The chain joins TRBV5-8 to TRBJ2-6, with D uncertain. CDR1 and CDR2 from the germline V gene are SGHTS and YDEGEE. CDR3 size: 15 residues. Trimming shortened V by 0 bases and J by 0 bases, and 4 bases separated the two germline ends. The CDR3 loop reads CASSLVFSGANVLTF. The CDR3, as DNA: TGTGCCAGCAGCTTGGTATTCTCTGGGGCCAACGTCCTGACTTTC.

This clone was seen once. This chain links TRBV7-9 with TRBJ1-1, with TRBD1 matching 7 bases. Germline V gives CDR1 SEHNR, CDR2 FQNEAQ (reference sequence). The CDR3 is made up of 14 amino acids. V dropped 1 base and J dropped 11; count of bases not matched to a gene: 10. CDR3 residues: CASSLGFGDSGAFF. CDR3 sequence (DNA): TGTGCCAGCAGCTTAGGTTTTGGGGACAGCGGGGCTTTCTTT.

The V and J genes are TRBV10-1 and TRBJ1-6; D remains ambiguous. CDR1 is WNHNN, CDR2 SYGVQD, per germline (reference sequence). The CDR3 length is 14 residues. V was clipped by 2 bases and J by 5 bases, with 7 bases between them. In DNA, the CDR3 is TGCGCCAGCAGTGAGGGGAGGAATAATTCACCCCTCCACTTT. Translation gives CASSEGRNNSPLHF.

CDR3 bases: TGCAGCGTGTACAGCACCGGGGAGCTGTTTTTT. This codes for CSVYSTGELFF. The rearrangement links TRBV29-1 to TRBJ2-2; D is unclear. Trimming removed 6 bases from V and 4 bases from J, with 6 bases in between. The germline V gene has CDR1 SQVTM and CDR2 ANQGSEA. CDR3 length: 11 amino acids.

Only one count was recorded for this clone. J is TRBJ2-4 and V is TRBV6-6, with 7 bases fitting TRBD1. CDR3 length equals 16 residues. Germline V gives CDR1 MNHNY, CDR2 SVGAGI (reference sequence). The trim removed 7 bases at V and 1 base at J, leaving 10 bases unmatched. The CDR3: CASTEDRIQAKNIQYF. The CDR3 bases are TGTGCCAGCACCGAGGACAGGATACAGGCCAAAAACATTCAGTACTTC.

The chain joins TRBV6-1 to TRBJ1-5; 7 bases align to TRBD1. Germline assignment: CDR1 MNHNS and CDR2 SASEGT. Trimming cost V 0 bases and J 7 bases; bases outside gene matches: 3. The CDR3 totals 14 residues. The CDR3, as DNA: TGTGCCAGCAGTGAAGCAGGGGGCGGGCAGCCCCAGCATTTT. Protein: CASSEAGGGQPQHF.

This chain connects TRBV3-1 (or the pseudogene TRBV3-2) to TRBJ2-7, with 13 bases matching TRBD2. Per germline, CDR1 LGHDT and CDR2 YNNKEL (reference sequence). This CDR3 has 16 residues. V lost 3 bases, J lost 7 bases, and 9 bases stayed unmatched. The CDR3 reads CASSHERLAGGREQYF. In DNA form, the CDR3 reads TGTGCCAGCAGCCATGAAAGACTAGCGGGAGGTAGAGAGCAGTACTTC.

The V call is TRBV3-1 (or the pseudogene TRBV3-2), the J call TRBJ2-5; TRBD1 might be the D (6 bases). Germline lookup yields CDR1 LGHDT and CDR2 YNNKEL (reference sequence). The CDR3 runs 18 residues. The germline V and J ends were trimmed by 0 bases and 0 bases, with 17 bases remaining between them. The CDR3 bases are TGTGCCAGCAGCCAAGATTCTTTGGACAGATGGTACCAAGAGACCCAGTACTTC. This codes for CASSQDSLDRWYQETQYF.

The V call is TRBV4-2, the J call TRBJ2-2; TRBD2 matches 10 bases. Germline loops: CDR1 LGHNA, CDR2 YNFKEQ. V lost 0 bases and J lost 7; bases outside the gene matches: 8. The CDR3 is 17 residues long. The CDR3 DNA reads TGTGCCAGCAGCCAAGATCAAAGCGGGGGGGCCTACGGGGAGCTGTTTTTT. Translating it yields CASSQDQSGGAYGELFF.

The genes are TRBV11-3 and TRBJ2-3, with a tentative D call TRBD2 (7 bases). Trimming pared 3 bases from V and 3 bases from J, leaving 19 bases between. Germline V lookup: CDR1 SGHNT, CDR2 YENEEA. The CDR3 is 17 residues long. The CDR3 nucleotides are TGTGCCAGCAGCTTGGCTCTGGGAGGGGGTGGGACAGATACGCAGTATTTT. Amino acids: CASSLALGGGGTDTQYF.

The chain carries TRBV7-9 and TRBJ2-5, with TRBD2 matching 8 bases. Germline CDR1 reads SEHNR; CDR2 reads FQNEAQ (reference sequence). The CDR3 runs to 16 residues. J lost 4 bases, V lost 5 bases, and 12 bases had no gene match. The CDR3 coding sequence is TGTGCCAGCAGCAAACTAGCGGCTACCTGGGGAGAGACCCAGTACTTC. It encodes CASSKLAATWGETQYF.

This sequence joins TRBV7-8 and TRBJ2-7; 9 nucleotides align to TRBD1. V was clipped by 5 bases and J by 5 bases; unmatched bases: 10. The length of the CDR3 is 15 residues. The germline V gene encodes CDR1 SGHVS and CDR2 FQNEAQ. The CDR3 sequence is CASSVGTGTWHEQYF. CDR3 DNA sequence: TGTGCCAGCAGCGTCGGGACAGGGACCTGGCACGAGCAGTACTTC. The entire variable domain, with the rest obtained from reference TRBV7-8 and TRBJ2-7, is as follows: GAGVSQSPRYKVAKRGQDVALRCDPISGHVSLFWYQQALGQGPEFLTYFQNEAQLDKSGLPSDRFFAERPEGSVSTLKIQRTQQEDSAVYLCASSVGTGTWHEQYFGPGTRLTVT.

This clone was counted a single time. The chain employs TRBV7-9 and TRBJ1-2; D call uncertain. With 6 bases removed from V and 4 bases from J, the gap between germline ends came to 21 bases. Germline V lookup: CDR1 SEHNR, CDR2 FQNEAQ (reference sequence). The CDR3 totals 16 residues. DNA for the CDR3: TGTGCCAGCAGACGATTTCTGGGAGCCGCGAGCTATGGCTACACCTTC. Translation gives CASRRFLGAASYGYTF. The full variable domain, completed using reference TRBV7-9 and TRBJ1-2, is DTGVSQNPRHKITKRGQNVTFRCDPISEHNRLYWYRQTLGQGPEFLTYFQNEAQLEKSRLLSDRFSAERPKGSFSTLEIQRTEQGDSAMYLCASRRFLGAASYGYTFGSGTRLTVV.

The genes are TRBV29-1 and TRBJ2-2; D is ambiguous. Per the germline V gene, CDR1 is SQVTM and CDR2 is ANQGSEA. V gave up 1 base and J gave up 1 base, with 7 bases separating them. The CDR3 is 14 residues long. This CDR3 reads CSVEGFGNTGELFF. The CDR3 DNA is TGCAGCGTTGAAGGTTTCGGGAACACCGGGGAGCTGTTTTTT.

This clone was found once. The chain couples TRBV6-6 to TRBJ1-4, with 12 bases fitting TRBD1. The V segment lost 4 bases and the J segment 7 bases; nucleotides outside the gene matches: 7. CDR1 and CDR2 (germline): MNHNY, SVGAGI (reference sequence). This CDR3 contains 16 residues. This CDR3 reads CASSLGQGALGEKLFF. In nucleotides, the CDR3 is TGTGCCAGCAGTTTGGGACAGGGGGCGCTGGGTGAAAAACTGTTTTTT.

V gene TRBV10-2 combines with J gene TRBJ2-5; TRBD1 is a possible D gene (6 bases). V lost 8 bases, J lost 3 bases, and 16 bases lay in between. The CDR3 is made up of 14 amino acids. Per germline, CDR1 WSHSY and CDR2 SAAADI. Written as DNA, the CDR3 is TGCGCCAGCCGTTCCCGGACAGTGAAAGAGACCCAGTACTTC. Translation gives CASRSRTVKETQYF.

The V call is TRBV5-1, the J call TRBJ1-4; D gene ambiguous. The germline V gene encodes CDR1 SGHRS and CDR2 YFSETQ. V was pared by 2 bases and J by 0 bases, with 5 bases between. The CDR3 contains 14 residues. For the CDR3, the DNA is TGCGCCAGCAGCTTATCTCCAACTAATGAAAAACTGTTTTTT. This translates into CASSLSPTNEKLFF.

The V call is TRBV28, the J call TRBJ1-2; no firm D call. Trimming stripped 6 bases from V and 5 bases from J, with 16 bases between. Germline CDR1 is MDHEN and CDR2 is SYDVKM. The CDR3 loop spans 14 amino acids. The chain's CDR3 is CASRLQRAEYGYTF. The CDR3 DNA sequence: TGTGCCAGCAGGCTGCAGCGGGCCGAATATGGCTACACCTTC.

To note about this clone: The same CDR3 arises from other DNA sequences in this sample as well. The chain has TRBV6-5 and TRBJ1-1; the D is unclear. Germline V gene lookup returns CDR1 MNHEY and CDR2 SVGAGI. Trimming removed 0 bases at V and 4 bases at J, with 9 bases between. The CDR3 runs to 14 residues. The CDR3 sequence: CASSYSGGSTEAFF. CDR3 coding DNA: TGTGCCAGCAGTTACTCTGGAGGGAGCACTGAAGCTTTCTTT.

This chain links TRBV28 with TRBJ2-1, with 9 positions matching TRBD1. The germline V gene encodes CDR1 MDHEN and CDR2 SYDVKM. The CDR3 has 17 amino acids. V lost 6 bases and J lost 9; bases outside the gene matches: 18. CDR3 residues: CASSADFTGGRRAEQFF. CDR3 sequence (DNA): TGTGCCAGCAGCGCAGACTTCACAGGGGGCAGGCGGGCTGAGCAGTTCTTC.